This TCR beta chain was recovered during a study of T cell responses to AZD1222 COVID-19 vaccine. Details on this clone: Its antigen is currently unknown.

Libraries were prepared by immunoSEQ multiplex PCR; TCRdb keeps only in-frame clonotypes and omits some of them. Here the sample spans 100,000 to 150,000 clones, 89% being singletons. This CDR3 contains 16 residues. The germline V gene has CDR1 MDHEN and CDR2 SYDVKM. V was pared by 6 bases and J by 7 bases, with 12 bases of the junction left unmatched. Study findings and constraints: In a largely white British group with more females than males, clonal diversity was possibly underestimated.

The source was peripheral blood, collected on day 0 of AZD1222 vaccination. The receptor was derived from an adult in good health. The chain links TRBV28 to TRBJ1-6; 7 nucleotides line up with TRBD1. The CDR3 DNA reads TGTGCCAGCAGCTCTTCGTCAGGGGGACTCAATTCACCCCTCCACTTT. Amino acids: CASSSSSGGLNSPLHF.